The 5 T cell receptor beta chains in this list originate from one sample, sequenced in a study of blood T cell repertoires in COVID-19. Repertoires were generated with immunoSEQ multiplex PCR, while TCRdb's copy carries only in-frame clones and drops some. The top ten hold under 30% of the sample, which has about 50,000 clones, 70% to 80% seen once. Material for sequencing was peripheral blood. The receptors come from a man in his 70s with acute or convalescent COVID-19.

A word on this clone: This sample also contains other DNA sequences that code for the same CDR3. CDR3 sequence (DNA): TGTGCCAGCAGCTTAACCGGGAGCCAGAGCTCTGGAAACACCATATATTTT. Its protein product is CASSLTGSQSSGNTIYF. The genes are TRBV9 and TRBJ1-3; no reliable D call. CDR3 length: 17 amino acids. V was cut by 4 bases and J by 0 bases, with 17 bases left in between. Germline assignment: CDR1 SGDLS and CDR2 YYNGEE.

The J gene is TRBJ1-2, the V gene TRBV28, with unresolved D. Germline CDR1 is MDHEN and CDR2 is SYDVKM. V gave up 3 bases and J gave up 4 bases, with 6 bases separating them. The CDR3 is 12 residues long. CDR3 region: CASSLSSYGYTF. CDR3 DNA sequence: TGTGCCAGCAGTTTGTCCTCCTATGGCTACACCTTC.

The rearrangement joins TRBV5-1 to TRBJ1-6; D is perhaps TRBD1 (5 bases). CDR3 length: 16 amino acids. Germline lookup yields CDR1 SGHRS and CDR2 YFSETQ. Trimming stripped 8 bases from V and 0 bases from J, with 15 bases between. CDR3 amino acids: CASHPGDLSYNSPLHF. The CDR3 DNA reads as TGCGCCAGTCACCCGGGGGATCTCTCCTATAATTCACCCCTCCACTTT.

This clone was detected only once. This chain connects TRBV12-5 to TRBJ2-2, with a weak D call TRBD2 (6 bases). The CDR3 is 17 amino acids. V lost 2 bases and J lost 0, with 13 bases in between. CDR1 and CDR2 (germline): LGHNT, FRNRAP. The CDR3 reads CASGLLLGTANTGELFF. The CDR3 coding sequence is TGTGCTAGTGGTTTGCTTCTCGGGACTGCGAACACCGGGGAGCTGTTTTTT.

This CDR3 is CASSQLPRGEAFF. CDR3 DNA: TGTGCCAGCAGCCAACTCCCGAGGGGGGAAGCTTTCTTT. The V call is TRBV3-1 (or the pseudogene TRBV3-2), the J call TRBJ1-1; perhaps TRBD1 as D (6 bases). This CDR3 has 13 amino acids. The V gene lost 2 bases and the J gene lost 8 bases, with 12 bases spanning the gap. Germline CDR1 LGHDT, CDR2 YNNKEL (reference sequence).